The source of this TCR beta chain is a study of T cell responses to AZD1222 COVID-19 vaccine. Produced via immunoSEQ multiplex PCR; TCRdb's table is partial and in-frame only. The table records some 280,000 clones, 90% to 95% of them present only once. Losses at the gene ends were 4 bases for V and 7 bases for J; bases not matched to a gene: 15. In germline, CDR1 is MDHEN, CDR2 SYDVKM. This CDR3 is 17 amino acids long. The specimen comprised peripheral blood, sampled 28 days after the second AZD1222 dose. The chain joins TRBV28 to TRBJ1-5, with 8 nucleotides matching TRBD1. The source is an adult who received the AZD1222 COVID-19 vaccine. The CDR3 spells CASSSAGTGGRGQPQHF. As DNA, the CDR3 is TGTGCCAGCAGTTCCGCCGGGACAGGAGGAAGGGGCCAGCCCCAGCATTTT.